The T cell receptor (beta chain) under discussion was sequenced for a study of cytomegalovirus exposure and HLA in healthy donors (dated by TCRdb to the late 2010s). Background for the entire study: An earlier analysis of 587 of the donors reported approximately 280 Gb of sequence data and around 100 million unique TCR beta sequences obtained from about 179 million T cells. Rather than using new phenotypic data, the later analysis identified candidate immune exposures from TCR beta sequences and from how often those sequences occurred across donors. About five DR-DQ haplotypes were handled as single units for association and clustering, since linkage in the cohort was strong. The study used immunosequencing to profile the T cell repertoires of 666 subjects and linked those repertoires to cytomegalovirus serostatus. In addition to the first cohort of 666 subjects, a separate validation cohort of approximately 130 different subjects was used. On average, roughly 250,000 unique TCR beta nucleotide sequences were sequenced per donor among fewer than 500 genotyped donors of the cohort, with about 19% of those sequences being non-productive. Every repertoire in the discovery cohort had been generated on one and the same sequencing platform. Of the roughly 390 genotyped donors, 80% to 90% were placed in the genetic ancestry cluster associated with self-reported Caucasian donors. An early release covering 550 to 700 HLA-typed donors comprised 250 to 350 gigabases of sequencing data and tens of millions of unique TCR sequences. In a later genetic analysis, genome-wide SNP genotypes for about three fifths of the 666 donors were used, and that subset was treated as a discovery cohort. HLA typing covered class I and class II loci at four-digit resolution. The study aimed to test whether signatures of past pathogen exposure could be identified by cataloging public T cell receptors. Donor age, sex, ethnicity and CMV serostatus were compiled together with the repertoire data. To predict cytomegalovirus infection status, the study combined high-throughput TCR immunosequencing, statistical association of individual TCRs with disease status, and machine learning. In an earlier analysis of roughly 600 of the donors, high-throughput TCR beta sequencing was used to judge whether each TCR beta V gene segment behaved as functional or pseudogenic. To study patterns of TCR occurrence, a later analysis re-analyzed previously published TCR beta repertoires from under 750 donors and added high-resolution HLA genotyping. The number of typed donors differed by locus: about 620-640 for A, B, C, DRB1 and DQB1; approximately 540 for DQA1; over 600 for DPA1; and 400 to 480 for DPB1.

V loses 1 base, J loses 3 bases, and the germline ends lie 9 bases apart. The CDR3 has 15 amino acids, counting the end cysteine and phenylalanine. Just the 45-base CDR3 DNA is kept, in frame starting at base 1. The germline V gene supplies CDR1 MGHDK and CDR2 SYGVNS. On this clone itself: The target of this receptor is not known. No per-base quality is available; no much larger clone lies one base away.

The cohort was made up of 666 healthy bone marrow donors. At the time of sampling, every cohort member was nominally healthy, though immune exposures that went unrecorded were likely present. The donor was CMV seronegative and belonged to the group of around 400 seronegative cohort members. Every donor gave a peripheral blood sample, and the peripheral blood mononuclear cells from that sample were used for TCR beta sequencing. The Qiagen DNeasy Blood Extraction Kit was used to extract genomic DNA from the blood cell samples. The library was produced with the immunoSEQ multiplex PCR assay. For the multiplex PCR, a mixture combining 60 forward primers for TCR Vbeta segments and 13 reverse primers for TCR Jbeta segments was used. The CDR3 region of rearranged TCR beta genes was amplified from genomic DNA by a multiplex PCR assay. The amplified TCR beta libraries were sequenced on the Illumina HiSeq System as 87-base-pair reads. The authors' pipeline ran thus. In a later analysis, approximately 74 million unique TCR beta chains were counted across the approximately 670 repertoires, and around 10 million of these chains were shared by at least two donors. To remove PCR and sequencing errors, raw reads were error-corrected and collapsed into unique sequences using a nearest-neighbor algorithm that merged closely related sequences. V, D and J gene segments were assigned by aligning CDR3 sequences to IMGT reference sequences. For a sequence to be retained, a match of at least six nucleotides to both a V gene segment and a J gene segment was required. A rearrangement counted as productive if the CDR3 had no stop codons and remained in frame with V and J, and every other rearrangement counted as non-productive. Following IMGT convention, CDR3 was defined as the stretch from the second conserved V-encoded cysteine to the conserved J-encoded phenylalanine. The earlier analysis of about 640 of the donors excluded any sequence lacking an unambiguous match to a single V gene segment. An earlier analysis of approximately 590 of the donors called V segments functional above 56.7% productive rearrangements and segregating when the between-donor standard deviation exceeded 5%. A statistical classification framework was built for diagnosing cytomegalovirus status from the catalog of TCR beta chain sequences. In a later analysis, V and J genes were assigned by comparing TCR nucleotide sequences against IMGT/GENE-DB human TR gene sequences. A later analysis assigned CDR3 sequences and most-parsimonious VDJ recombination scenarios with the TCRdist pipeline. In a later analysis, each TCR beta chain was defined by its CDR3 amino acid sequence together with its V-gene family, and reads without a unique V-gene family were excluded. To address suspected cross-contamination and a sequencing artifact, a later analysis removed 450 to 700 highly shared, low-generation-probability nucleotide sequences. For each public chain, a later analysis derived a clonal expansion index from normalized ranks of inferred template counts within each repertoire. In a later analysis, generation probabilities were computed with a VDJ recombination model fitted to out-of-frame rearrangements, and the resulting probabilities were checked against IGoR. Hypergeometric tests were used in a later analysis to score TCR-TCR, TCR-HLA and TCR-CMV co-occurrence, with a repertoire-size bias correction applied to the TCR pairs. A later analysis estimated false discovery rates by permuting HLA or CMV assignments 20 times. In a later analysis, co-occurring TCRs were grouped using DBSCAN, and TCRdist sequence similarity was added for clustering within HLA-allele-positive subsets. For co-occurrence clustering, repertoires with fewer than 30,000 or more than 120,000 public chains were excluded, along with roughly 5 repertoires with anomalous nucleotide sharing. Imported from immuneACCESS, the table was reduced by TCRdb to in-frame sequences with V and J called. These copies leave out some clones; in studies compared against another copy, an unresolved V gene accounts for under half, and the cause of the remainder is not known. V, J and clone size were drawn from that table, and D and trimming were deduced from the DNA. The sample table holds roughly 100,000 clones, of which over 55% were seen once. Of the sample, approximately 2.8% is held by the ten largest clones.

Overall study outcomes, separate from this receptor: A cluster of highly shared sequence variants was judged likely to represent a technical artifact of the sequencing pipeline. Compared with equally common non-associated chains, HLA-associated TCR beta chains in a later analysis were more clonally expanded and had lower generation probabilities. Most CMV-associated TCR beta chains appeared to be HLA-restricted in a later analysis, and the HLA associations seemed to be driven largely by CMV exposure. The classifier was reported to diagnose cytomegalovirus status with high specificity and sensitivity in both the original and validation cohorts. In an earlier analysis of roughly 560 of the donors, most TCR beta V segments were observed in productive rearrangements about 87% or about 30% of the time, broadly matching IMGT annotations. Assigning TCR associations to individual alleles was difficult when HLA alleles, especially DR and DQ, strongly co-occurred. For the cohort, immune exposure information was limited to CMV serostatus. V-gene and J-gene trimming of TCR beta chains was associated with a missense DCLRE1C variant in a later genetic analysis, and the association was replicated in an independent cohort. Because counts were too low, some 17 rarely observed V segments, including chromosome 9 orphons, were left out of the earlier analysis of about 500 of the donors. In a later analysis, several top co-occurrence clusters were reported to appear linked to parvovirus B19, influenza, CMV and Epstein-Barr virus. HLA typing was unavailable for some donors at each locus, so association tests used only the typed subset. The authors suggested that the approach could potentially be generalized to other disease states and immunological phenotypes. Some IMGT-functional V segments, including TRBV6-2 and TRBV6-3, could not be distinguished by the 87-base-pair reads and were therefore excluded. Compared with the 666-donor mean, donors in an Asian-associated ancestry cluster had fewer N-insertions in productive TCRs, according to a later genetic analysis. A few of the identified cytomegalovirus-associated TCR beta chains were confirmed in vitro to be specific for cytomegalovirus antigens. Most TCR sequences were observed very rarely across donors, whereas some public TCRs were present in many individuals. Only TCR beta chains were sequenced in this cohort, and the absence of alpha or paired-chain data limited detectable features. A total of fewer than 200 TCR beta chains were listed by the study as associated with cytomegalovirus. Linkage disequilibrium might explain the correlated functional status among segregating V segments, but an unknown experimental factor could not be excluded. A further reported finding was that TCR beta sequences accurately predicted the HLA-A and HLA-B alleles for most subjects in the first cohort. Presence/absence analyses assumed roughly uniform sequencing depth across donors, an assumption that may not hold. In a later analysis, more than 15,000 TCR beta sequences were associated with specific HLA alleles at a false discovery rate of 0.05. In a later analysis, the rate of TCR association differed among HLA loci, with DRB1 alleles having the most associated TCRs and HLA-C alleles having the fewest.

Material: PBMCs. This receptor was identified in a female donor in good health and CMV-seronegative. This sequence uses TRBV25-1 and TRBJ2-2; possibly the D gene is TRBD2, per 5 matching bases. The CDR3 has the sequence CASSESRGDTGELFF. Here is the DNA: TGTGCCAGCAGTGAATCCCGGGGAGACACCGGGGAGCTGTTTTTT.